This T cell receptor beta chain emerged from a study of shared clonotypes between healthy human individuals. Study-wide results and limits: Investigators collected only blood, and repertoires in tissues likely differ.

In its sample, this clone was seen once. What it recognizes is unknown. This specimen includes other DNA sequences encoding the same CDR3. Profiling relied on immunoSEQ multiplex PCR, and the TCRdb table lists in-frame clones only, not all of them. The repertoire has about 1,500,000 clones, around 97% of them found once; the top ten carry more than 0.9%. Germline V gene sequence: CDR1 SGDLS, CDR2 YYNGEE. V was trimmed by 0 bases and J by 0 bases, leaving 3 bases between them. This CDR3 is 14 amino acids long. This clonotype was obtained from a man aged 25 to 40 in good health. This sequence joins TRBV9 and TRBJ2-2; unclear D gene. Source material: naive CD4+ T cells sorted from blood. The subset is: CD45RA+ positively selected. CDR3 nucleotide sequence: TGTGCCAGCAGCGTAGTCGCGAACACCGGGGAGCTGTTTTTT. It encodes CASSVVANTGELFF. Drawing the rest from reference TRBV9 and TRBJ2-2, the complete variable domain is DSGVTQTPKHLITATGQRVTLRCSPRSGDLSVYWYQQSLDQGLQFLIQYYNGEERAKGNILERFSAQQFPDLHSELNLSSLELGDSALYFCASSVVANTGELFFGEGSRLTVL.